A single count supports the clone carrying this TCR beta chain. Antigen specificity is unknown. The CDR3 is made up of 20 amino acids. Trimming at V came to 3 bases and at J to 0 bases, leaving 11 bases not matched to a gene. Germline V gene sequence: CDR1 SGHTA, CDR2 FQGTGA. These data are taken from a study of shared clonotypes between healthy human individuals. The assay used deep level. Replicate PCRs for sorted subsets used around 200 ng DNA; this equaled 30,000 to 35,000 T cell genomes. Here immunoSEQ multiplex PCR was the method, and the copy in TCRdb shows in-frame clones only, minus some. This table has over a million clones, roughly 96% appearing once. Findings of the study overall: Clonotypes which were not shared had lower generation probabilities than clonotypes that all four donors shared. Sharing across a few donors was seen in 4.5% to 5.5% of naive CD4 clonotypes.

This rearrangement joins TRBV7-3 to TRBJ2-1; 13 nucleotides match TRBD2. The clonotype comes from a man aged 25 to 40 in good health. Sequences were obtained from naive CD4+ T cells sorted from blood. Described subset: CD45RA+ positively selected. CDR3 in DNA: TGTGCCAGCAGCTTCGGGACAGGGACTAGCGGGGTAAGCTCCTACAATGAGCAGTTCTTC. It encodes CASSFGTGTSGVSSYNEQFF.